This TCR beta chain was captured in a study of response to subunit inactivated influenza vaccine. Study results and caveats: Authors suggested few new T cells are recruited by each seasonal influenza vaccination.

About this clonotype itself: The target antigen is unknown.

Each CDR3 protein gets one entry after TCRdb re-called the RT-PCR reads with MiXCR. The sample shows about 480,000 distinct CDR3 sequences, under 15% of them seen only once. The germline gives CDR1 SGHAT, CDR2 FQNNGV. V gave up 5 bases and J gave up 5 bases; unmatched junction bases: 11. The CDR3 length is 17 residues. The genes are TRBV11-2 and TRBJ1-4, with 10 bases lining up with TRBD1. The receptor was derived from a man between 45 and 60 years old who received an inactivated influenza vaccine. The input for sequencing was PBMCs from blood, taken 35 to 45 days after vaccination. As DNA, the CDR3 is TGTGCCAGCAGCGCAGGAAACGGACAGGGGGGAAATGAAAAACTGTTTTTT. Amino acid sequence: CASSAGNGQGGNEKLFF.